These T cell receptor beta chains were read from a single sample in a study of PD-1 blockade in classical Hodgkin lymphoma. The repertoire was sequenced with immunoSEQ multiplex PCR; TCRdb's copy has only in-frame clones and lacks some. The sample lists approximately 19,000 clones, around 79% occurring once. The specimen was peripheral blood mononuclear cells (PBMCs), collected before the second cycle of nivolumab. The source is a human donor with classical Hodgkin lymphoma. The CDR3 runs from the conserved cysteine through the conserved F or W. A D gene is named only where the DNA matches it firmly. Clone size is not always given. Where it is, it says once, few, many or a class for expanded clones.

CASSFPGVSDTQYF	TGTGCCAGCAGTTTCCCCGGGGTCTCAGATACGCAGTATTTT	TRBV28	.	14	.	TRBJ2-3
CASSELAGGREQYF	TGTGCCAGCAGCGAACTAGCGGGGGGGAGGGAGCAGTACTTC	TRBV7-8	TRBD2	14	.	TRBJ2-7
CASRAGLAGGPATQYF	TGTGCCAGCAGGGCTGGACTAGCGGGAGGGCCAGCGACCCAGTACTTC	TRBV5-4	TRBD2	16	.	TRBJ2-5
CASSPGGTGEKLFF	TGTGCCAGCAGCCCTGGGGGGACGGGTGAAAAACTGTTTTTT	TRBV4-2	.	14	.	TRBJ1-4
CASRGQINTEAFF	TGTGCCAGTAGAGGACAGATAAACACTGAAGCTTTCTTT	TRBV19	.	13	.	TRBJ1-1
CASGGWDSPNTEAFF	TGTGCCAGCGGTGGATGGGACAGTCCTAACACTGAAGCTTTCTTT	TRBV7-8	TRBD1	15	once	TRBJ1-1
CASSLARDSNYEQYF	TGTGCCAGCAGCTTAGCAAGAGACAGCAACTACGAGCAGTACTTC	TRBV7-9	.	15	few	TRBJ2-7
CASSRDRVSIGEKLFF	TGTGCCAGCAGTCGGGACAGAGTTTCCATAGGGGAAAAACTGTTTTTT	TRBV2	TRBD1	16	.	TRBJ1-4
CASSATDSNQPQHF	TGCGCCAGCAGTGCGACAGACTCAAATCAGCCCCAGCATTTT	TRBV10-2	.	14	.	TRBJ1-5
CASSQAVDRGVFENIQYF	TGCGCCAGCAGCCAAGCGGTCGACAGGGGAGTTTTCGAAAACATTCAGTACTTC	TRBV4-3	TRBD1	18	.	TRBJ2-4
CASSLRTGTNQPQHF	TGTGCCAGTAGTCTTAGGACAGGGACCAATCAGCCCCAGCATTTT	TRBV19	TRBD1	15	.	TRBJ1-5
CAISGISTEAFF	TGTGCCATCAGTGGAATTAGCACTGAAGCTTTCTTT	TRBV10-3	.	12	.	TRBJ1-1
CASSLYRDSYEQYF	TGTGCCAGCAGTCTTTACCGGGACAGCTACGAGCAGTACTTC	TRBV2	TRBD1	14	.	TRBJ2-7
CASSPDRVNTEAFF	TGTGCCAGCAGCCCGGACAGGGTGAACACTGAAGCTTTCTTT	TRBV7-9	TRBD1	14	.	TRBJ1-1
CASSDKLHGKTYGYTF	TGTGCCAGCAGCGATAAACTTCACGGAAAGACCTATGGCTACACCTTC	TRBV7-1	.	16	.	TRBJ1-2
CATSRGGGGGETQYF	TGTGCCACCAGCCGGGGGGGCGGGGGGGGCGAGACCCAGTACTTC	TRBV15	TRBD2	15	.	TRBJ2-5
CASSRGMTEAFF	TGTGCCAGCAGTCGGGGGATGACTGAAGCTTTCTTT	TRBV5-8	.	12	once	TRBJ1-1
CASSIGTGAYNEQFF	TGTGCCAGTAGTATCGGGACAGGCGCCTACAATGAGCAGTTCTTC	TRBV19	TRBD1	15	.	TRBJ2-1
CASSSMGQAGTEAFF	TGTGCCAGCAGCAGTATGGGCCAGGCGGGCACTGAAGCTTTCTTT	TRBV7-2	.	15	.	TRBJ1-1
CAISESKREGRADTQYF	TGTGCCATCAGTGAGTCTAAGCGGGAGGGCCGGGCAGATACGCAGTATTTT	TRBV10-3	TRBD2	17	.	TRBJ2-3
CASSVKGGGNTIYF	TGTGCCAGCAGCGTTAAAGGCGGTGGAAACACCATATATTTT	TRBV9	.	14	.	TRBJ1-3
CASSKNPAGASYEQYF	TGTGCCAGCAGCAAAAACCCGGCGGGGGCCTCCTACGAGCAGTACTTC	TRBV14	.	16	.	TRBJ2-7
CAADDTSGNQPQHF	TGTGCCGCTGACGACACGTCGGGAAATCAGCCCCAGCATTTT	TRBV7-9	.	14	.	TRBJ1-5
CASSVGLTGTRAEAFF	TGTGCCAGCAGCGTAGGATTGACCGGGACTCGGGCTGAAGCTTTCTTT	TRBV9	.	16	once	TRBJ1-1
CAWSRTGFEGSSGNTIYF	TGTGCCTGGAGCCGGACAGGGTTCGAGGGGAGCTCTGGAAACACCATATATTTT	TRBV30	TRBD1	18	.	TRBJ1-3
CASRKDYRVLGYTF	TGTGCCAGCAGAAAAGACTACAGGGTATTGGGCTACACCTTC	TRBV6-6	.	14	.	TRBJ1-2
CASRYESGIDEQYF	TGTGCCAGCAGGTACGAAAGCGGGATCGACGAGCAGTACTTC	TRBV6-6	TRBD2	14	.	TRBJ2-7
CASRGGSAYNEQFF	TGTGCCAGCAGAGGTGGGAGTGCCTACAATGAGCAGTTCTTC	TRBV11-2	.	14	.	TRBJ2-1
CAISESKAGVPYEQYF	TGTGCCATCAGTGAGTCGAAGGCAGGGGTTCCCTACGAGCAGTACTTC	TRBV10-3	.	16	.	TRBJ2-7
CASSFLADRDEQYF	TGTGCCAGCAGCTTCCTAGCTGACAGGGACGAGCAGTACTTC	TRBV7-2	TRBD1	14	.	TRBJ2-7
CASSQTGSSEQYF	TGTGCCAGCAGCCAAACAGGGTCGAGCGAGCAGTACTTC	TRBV14	.	13	few	TRBJ2-7
CASSIGTTSNQPQHF	TGTGCCAGTAGTATTGGGACGACTAGCAATCAGCCCCAGCATTTT	TRBV19	.	15	.	TRBJ1-5
CASSLPRGQIPYEQYF	TGTGCCAGCAGTCTTCCAAGAGGACAGATCCCCTACGAGCAGTACTTC	TRBV28	.	16	.	TRBJ2-7
CASSIIAGGTNEQFF	TGTGCCAGTAGTATAATAGCGGGGGGAACCAATGAGCAGTTCTTC	TRBV19	TRBD2	15	.	TRBJ2-1
CASSPFAYEQYF	TGTGCCAGCAGCCCATTCGCCTACGAGCAGTACTTC	TRBV7-2	.	12	few	TRBJ2-7
CASSGQGNEQFF	TGTGCCAGCAGTGGACAGGGTAATGAGCAGTTCTTC	TRBV28	TRBD1	12	medium-sized	TRBJ2-1
CASAAFGGYTF	TGTGCCAGCGCCGCATTTGGTGGCTACACCTTC	TRBV25-1	.	11	.	TRBJ1-2
CASSDSAGGPTDTQYF	TGTGCCAGCAGTGACTCAGCGGGGGGACCCACAGATACGCAGTATTTT	TRBV6-4	TRBD2	16	.	TRBJ2-3
CASNWVNSQSRANVLTF	TGTGCCAGCAACTGGGTCAATAGTCAAAGTCGGGCCAACGTCCTGACTTTC	TRBV5-6	.	17	.	TRBJ2-6
CARQGLDTGELFF	TGTGCCAGACAGGGGCTGGACACCGGGGAGCTGTTTTTT	TRBV2	TRBD1	13	.	TRBJ2-2
CASSLRDYGYTF	TGTGCCAGCAGCCTTCGGGACTATGGCTACACCTTC	TRBV7-8	.	12	.	TRBJ1-2
CASRDRAYGYTF	TGTGCCAGCAGAGACAGAGCTTATGGCTACACCTTC	TRBV28	.	12	.	TRBJ1-2
CASSLGDEQFF	TGTGCCAGCTCACTAGGTGATGAGCAGTTCTTC	TRBV18	.	11	.	TRBJ2-1
CASRLRRGSNEKLFF	TGTGCAAGTCGCCTCAGGAGAGGAAGCAATGAAAAACTGTTTTTT	TRBV12-2	.	15	.	TRBJ1-4
CASSPGGRTYNEQFF	TGTGCCAGCAGTCCGGGAGGCCGAACCTACAATGAGCAGTTCTTC	TRBV7-9	TRBD2	15	.	TRBJ2-1
CASSQDSRGMNTEAFF	TGCGCCAGCAGCCAAGATTCTAGGGGGATGAACACTGAAGCTTTCTTT	TRBV4-3	.	16	.	TRBJ1-1
CASSLVGELSSYNEQFF	TGTGCCAGTAGTCTGGTGGGGGAGCTAAGCTCCTACAATGAGCAGTTCTTC	TRBV19	.	17	medium-sized	TRBJ2-1
CASSLKRGAYTDTQYF	TGTGCCAGCAGCCTAAAGCGGGGAGCTTACACAGATACGCAGTATTTT	TRBV5-4	TRBD2	16	.	TRBJ2-3
CASSNRQWRSNQPQHF	TGTGCCAGCAGCAACCGACAGTGGCGTAGCAATCAGCCCCAGCATTTT	TRBV5-6	.	16	.	TRBJ1-5
CASSFSQTYNEQFF	TGTGCCAGCAGCTTCAGTCAAACCTACAATGAGCAGTTCTTC	TRBV13	.	14	once	TRBJ2-1
CAISEAKGTKPYEQYF	TGTGCCATCAGTGAGGCGAAGGGGACAAAACCCTACGAGCAGTACTTC	TRBV6-1	.	16	.	TRBJ2-7
CASSHPRSGIRAFF	TGTGCCAGCAGCCATCCGCGGTCGGGAATACGGGCTTTCTTT	TRBV11-1	.	14	.	TRBJ1-1
CASSVTSMRGFNEQFF	TGTGCCAGCAGCGTCACTAGTATGAGGGGGTTCAATGAGCAGTTCTTC	TRBV5-4	.	16	few	TRBJ2-1
CAISEGRQETQYF	TGTGCCATCTCAGAGGGGAGGCAAGAGACCCAGTACTTC	TRBV10-3	.	13	.	TRBJ2-5
CASSTRTSGGLPGELFF	TGTGCCAGCAGCACTCGAACTAGCGGGGGGTTACCCGGGGAGCTGTTTTTT	TRBV9	TRBD2	17	.	TRBJ2-2
CASSILASKNIQYF	TGTGCCAGTAGTATCTTGGCCAGCAAAAACATTCAGTACTTC	TRBV19	.	14	.	TRBJ2-4
CASSLKPGLSSGNTIYF	TGTGCCAGCAGCTTGAAACCGGGACTTAGCTCTGGAAACACCATATATTTT	TRBV5-6	.	17	.	TRBJ1-3